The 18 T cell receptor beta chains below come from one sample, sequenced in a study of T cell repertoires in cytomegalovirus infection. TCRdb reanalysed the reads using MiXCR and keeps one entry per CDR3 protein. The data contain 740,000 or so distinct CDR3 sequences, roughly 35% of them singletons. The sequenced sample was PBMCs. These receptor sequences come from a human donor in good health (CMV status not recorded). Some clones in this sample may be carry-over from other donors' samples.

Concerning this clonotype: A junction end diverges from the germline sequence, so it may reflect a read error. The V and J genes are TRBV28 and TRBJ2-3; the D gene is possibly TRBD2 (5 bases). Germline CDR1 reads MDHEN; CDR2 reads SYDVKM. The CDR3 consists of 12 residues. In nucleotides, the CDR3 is TGTTCCAGCAGTTTTGGGTCCGGGGAGATGTTTTTT. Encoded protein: CSSSFGSGEMFF.

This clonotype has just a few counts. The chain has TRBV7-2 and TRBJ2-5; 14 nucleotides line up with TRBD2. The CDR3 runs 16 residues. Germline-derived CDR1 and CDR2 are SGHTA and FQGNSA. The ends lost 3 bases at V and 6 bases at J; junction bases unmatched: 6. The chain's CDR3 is CASSLTSGGAGKTQYF. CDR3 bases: TGTGCCAGCAGCTTGACTAGCGGGGGGGCCGGTAAGACCCAGTACTTC.

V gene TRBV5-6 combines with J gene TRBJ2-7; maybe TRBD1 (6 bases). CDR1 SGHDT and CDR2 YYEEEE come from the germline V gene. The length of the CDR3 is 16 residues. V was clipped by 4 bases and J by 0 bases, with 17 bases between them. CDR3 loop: CASSQNTGIRSYEQYF. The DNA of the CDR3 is TGTGCCAGCAGCCAAAATACAGGGATTCGCTCCTACGAGCAGTACTTC.

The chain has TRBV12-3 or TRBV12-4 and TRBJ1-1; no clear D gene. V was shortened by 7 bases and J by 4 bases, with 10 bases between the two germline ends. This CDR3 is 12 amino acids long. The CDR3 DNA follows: TGTGCCAGCACGGGCCTTAGCACTGAAGCTTTCTTT. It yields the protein CASTGLSTEAFF.

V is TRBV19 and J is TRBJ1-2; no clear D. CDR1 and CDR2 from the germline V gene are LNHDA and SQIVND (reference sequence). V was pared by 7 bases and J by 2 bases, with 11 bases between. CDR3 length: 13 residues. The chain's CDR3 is CASTPLQNYGYTF. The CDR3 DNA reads TGTGCCAGTACCCCTCTACAGAACTATGGCTACACCTTC.

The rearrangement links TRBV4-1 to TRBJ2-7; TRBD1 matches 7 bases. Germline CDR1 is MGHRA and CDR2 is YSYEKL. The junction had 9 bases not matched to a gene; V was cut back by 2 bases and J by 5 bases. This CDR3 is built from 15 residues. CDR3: CASSQTATGLDEQYF. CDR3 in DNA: TGCGCCAGCAGCCAAACCGCGACAGGGCTCGACGAGCAGTACTTC.

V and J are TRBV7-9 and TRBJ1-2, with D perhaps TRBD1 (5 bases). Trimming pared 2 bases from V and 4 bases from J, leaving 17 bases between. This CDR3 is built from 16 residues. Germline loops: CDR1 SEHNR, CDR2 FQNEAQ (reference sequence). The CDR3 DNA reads TGTGCCAGCAGCTTATTGAGGGACCGCCACTTCTATGGCTACACCTTC. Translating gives CASSLLRDRHFYGYTF.

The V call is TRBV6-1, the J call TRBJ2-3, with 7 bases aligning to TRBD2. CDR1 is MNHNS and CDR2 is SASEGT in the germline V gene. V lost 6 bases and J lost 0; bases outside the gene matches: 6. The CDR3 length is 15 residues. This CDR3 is CASSWEGGSTDTQYF. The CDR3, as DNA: TGTGCCAGCAGCTGGGAGGGAGGAAGCACAGATACGCAGTATTTT.

The CDR3 loop is CARSGGQGSIAEAFF. CDR3 nucleotide sequence: TGTGCCAGAAGCGGAGGACAGGGGTCAATCGCTGAAGCTTTCTTT. V is TRBV5-5 and J is TRBJ1-1, with TRBD1 matching 9 bases. CDR3 length: 15 residues. Germline V CDR1 and CDR2: SGHKS, YYEKEE (reference sequence). Unmatched junction bases numbered 14, after V lost 8 bases and J lost 6 bases.

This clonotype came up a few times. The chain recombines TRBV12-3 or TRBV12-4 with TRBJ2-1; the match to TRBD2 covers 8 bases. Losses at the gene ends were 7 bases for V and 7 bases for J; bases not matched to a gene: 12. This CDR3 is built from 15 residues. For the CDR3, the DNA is TGTGCCAGCACCCAGCGGGGGACTTATAGGAATGAGCAGTTCTTC. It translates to CASTQRGTYRNEQFF.

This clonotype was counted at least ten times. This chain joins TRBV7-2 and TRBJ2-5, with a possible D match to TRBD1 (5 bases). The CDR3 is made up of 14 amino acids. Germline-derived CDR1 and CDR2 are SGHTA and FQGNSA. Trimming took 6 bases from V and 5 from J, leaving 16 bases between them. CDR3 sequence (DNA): TGTGCCAGCAGTTCCACAGGCCCGGGCGAGACCCAGTACTTC. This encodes CASSSTGPGETQYF.

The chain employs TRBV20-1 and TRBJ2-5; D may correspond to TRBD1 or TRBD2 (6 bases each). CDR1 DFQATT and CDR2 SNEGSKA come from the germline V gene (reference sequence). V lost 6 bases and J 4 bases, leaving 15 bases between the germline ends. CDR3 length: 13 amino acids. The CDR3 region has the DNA TGCAGTGCGCTGGAGGGGGGAAGAGAGACCCAGTACTTC. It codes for CSALEGGRETQYF.

The DNA for the CDR3 is TGTGCCAGCAGCTTAGTTGGGAGGGGGAACACTGAAGCTTTCTTT. This sequence encodes CASSLVGRGNTEAFF. The rearrangement uses TRBV7-9 and TRBJ1-1; D may be TRBD1 (5 bases). The germline gives CDR1 SEHNR, CDR2 FQNEAQ (reference sequence). The CDR3 totals 15 residues. V lost 1 base and J lost 1, with 10 bases in between.

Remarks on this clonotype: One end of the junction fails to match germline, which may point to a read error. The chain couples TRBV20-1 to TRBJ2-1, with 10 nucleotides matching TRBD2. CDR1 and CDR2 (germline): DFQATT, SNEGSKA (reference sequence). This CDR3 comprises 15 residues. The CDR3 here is CSASRLAGAYNERFF. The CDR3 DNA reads TGCAGTGCTAGTCGACTAGCGGGCGCCTACAATGAGCGGTTCTTC.

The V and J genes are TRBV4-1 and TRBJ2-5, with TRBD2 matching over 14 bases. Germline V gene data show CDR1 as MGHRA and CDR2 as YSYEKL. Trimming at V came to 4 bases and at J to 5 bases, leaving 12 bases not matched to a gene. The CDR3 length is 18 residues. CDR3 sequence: CASSLKPTSGGARETQYF. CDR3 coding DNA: TGCGCCAGCAGCCTGAAACCGACTAGCGGGGGGGCCCGGGAGACCCAGTACTTC.

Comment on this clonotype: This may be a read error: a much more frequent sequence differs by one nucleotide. In DNA form, the CDR3 reads TGTGCCAGAAGACGTCAGCCTATGAACACCGGGGAGCTGTTTTTT. Its translation: CARRRQPMNTGELFF. The chain joins TRBV7-2 to TRBJ2-2; D is uncertain. The CDR3 loop spans 15 amino acids. V shed 9 bases and J shed 1 base, with 15 bases lying between them. CDR1 is SGHTA and CDR2 is FQGNSA in the germline V gene.

CDR3 DNA: TGTGCCAGCAGCTCCTTCCAGGAGAGCTCTGGAAACACCATATATTTT. Its protein is CASSSFQESSGNTIYF. V gene TRBV7-8 combines with J gene TRBJ1-3; D call uncertain. With 4 bases removed from V and 0 bases from J, the gap between germline ends came to 13 bases. Germline V lookup: CDR1 SGHVS, CDR2 FQNEAQ. The CDR3 loop spans 16 amino acids.

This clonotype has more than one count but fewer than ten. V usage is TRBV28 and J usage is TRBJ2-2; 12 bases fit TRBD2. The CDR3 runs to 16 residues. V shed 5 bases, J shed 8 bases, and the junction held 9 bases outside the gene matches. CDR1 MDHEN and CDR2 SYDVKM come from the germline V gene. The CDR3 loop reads CASSPYRGLAGGELFF. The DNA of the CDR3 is TGTGCCAGCAGTCCTTACCGTGGACTAGCGGGAGGGGAGCTGTTTTTT.